These 5 T cell receptor beta chains were all obtained from the same sample, sequenced in a study of human T cells and chemical hapten exposure. Stated time point: pre-sensitization, week 0. Treatment given: therapeutic diphenylcyclopropenone sensitization with weekly scalp DPC. Each CDR3 protein gets one entry after TCRdb re-called the RACE reads with MiXCR. Of tens of thousands of distinct CDR3 sequences in the sample, 8.5% to 10% are singletons; the top ten hold 11% to 15%. The specimen was whole blood, collected in connection with sensitization to the hapten diphenylcyclopropenone (DPC). These receptors all stem from a woman in her thirties or forties with alopecia areata. Some clones in this sample may be carry-over from other donors' samples.

The chain has TRBV28 and TRBJ2-3; D gene uncertain. Trimming pared 3 bases from V and 0 bases from J, leaving 10 bases between. This CDR3 has 15 residues. Germline V gene data show CDR1 as MDHEN and CDR2 as SYDVKM. This CDR3 is CASSLRSQSTDTQYF. CDR3 sequence (DNA): TGTGCCAGCAGTTTGAGATCCCAAAGCACAGATACGCAGTATTTT.

The CDR3 is CASSQAQRGWREKLFF. The CDR3 region has the DNA TGCGCCAGCAGCCAGGCCCAGCGGGGGTGGCGTGAAAAACTGTTTTTT. The chain couples TRBV4-3 to TRBJ1-4; possible D gene TRBD1, 5 bases. Germline lookup yields CDR1 LGHNA and CDR2 YSLEER. The CDR3 spans 16 residues. The germline V and J ends were trimmed by 3 bases and 7 bases, with 18 bases remaining between them.

This clonotype turned up a few times. The J gene is TRBJ2-7, the V gene TRBV11-2; D gene uncertain. Between the trimmed V and J ends, which lost 3 bases and 4 bases, there was a span of 7 bases. The CDR3 runs 12 residues. Germline-derived CDR1 and CDR2 are SGHAT and FQNNGV. CDR3 nucleotides: TGTGCCAGCAGCTTCGGTCTTTACGAGCAGTACTTC. Protein sequence: CASSFGLYEQYF.

This clonotype has ten or more counts. This chain uses TRBV5-1 with TRBJ1-2, with 8 bases fitting TRBD1. CDR3 size: 15 residues. Germline-derived CDR1 and CDR2 are SGHRS and YFSETQ. V was clipped by 2 bases and J by 6 bases; unmatched bases: 9. The CDR3 is CASSFGGTGSHGYTF. CDR3 nucleotide sequence: TGCGCCAGCAGCTTTGGGGGGACAGGTTCGCATGGCTACACCTTC.

This clonotype was detected ten times or more. This chain links TRBV9 with TRBJ1-5; no clear D gene. The CDR3 is 15 amino acids. Germline lookup yields CDR1 SGDLS and CDR2 YYNGEE. The V end was cut by 1 base, the J end by 0 bases, with 8 bases between. CDR3 nucleotide sequence: TGTGCCAGCAGCGTAACCGGGGATAGCAATCAGCCCCAGCATTTT. This codes for CASSVTGDSNQPQHF.